The clone carrying this T cell receptor beta chain was seen at least ten times. As yet, its antigen is unknown. Unique-molecular-identifier-tagged TCR beta cDNA libraries were used. TCRdb redid the calling of the PCR reads with MiXCR, one entry per CDR3 protein. The data show over 300,000 distinct CDR3 sequences, 30% to 45% seen once. This specimen belongs to a study of post-analysis software for immune sequencing data. Between the trimmed V and J ends, which lost 4 bases and 4 bases, there was a span of 11 bases. The germline V gene encodes CDR1 SGHNT and CDR2 YENEEA. CDR3 length: 14 residues. Points from the study as a whole: Elevated frequency relative to controls characterized four to six TRBV segments in patients, TRBV5-6, TRBV5-1 and TRBV20-1 among them.

The chain combines TRBV11-3 with TRBJ2-1; D is unresolved. The sequenced material came from blood. The origin of this receptor is a girl aged 10 to 17 with multiple sclerosis. Written as DNA, the CDR3 is TGTGCCAGCAGCTATACCGGACGGTACAATGAGCAGTTCTTC. Amino acid sequence: CASSYTGRYNEQFF.